Listed below are T cell receptor beta chains from one sample, sequenced in a study of cytomegalovirus exposure and HLA in healthy donors. TCRdb's table, derived via immunoSEQ multiplex PCR, lists solely in-frame clones and lacks some. Of around 110,000 clones in the sample, over 50% were seen once. Source material: PBMCs. The receptor set was obtained from a woman aged 35 to 49 in good health and CMV-seropositive. CDR3s include the opening cysteine and the closing phenylalanine or tryptophan. The D gene is left open where the match is weak. Some rows have no size entry. The others give once, few or many, or a class for an expanded clone.

D: .
J: TRBJ1-5
size: .
V: TRBV6-1
CDR3: CASRDGEGNQPQHF
DNA: TGTGCCAGCAGAGATGGTGAGGGAAATCAGCCCCAGCATTTT

D: TRBD1
J: TRBJ2-2
size: .
V: TRBV11-3
CDR3: CASSSRGPTNTGELFF
DNA: TGTGCCAGCAGCAGCAGGGGGCCAACGAACACCGGGGAGCTGTTTTTT

D: TRBD1
J: TRBJ1-3
size: .
V: TRBV19
CDR3: CASSSGQFSGNTIYF
DNA: TGTGCCAGTAGTTCGGGACAGTTCTCTGGAAACACCATATATTTT

D: TRBD1
J: TRBJ1-1
size: .
V: TRBV18
CDR3: CASSTRQGAYTEAFF
DNA: TGTGCCAGCTCAACCCGACAGGGGGCTTACACTGAAGCTTTCTTT

D: .
J: TRBJ1-1
size: .
V: TRBV9
CDR3: CASSPLRGFDTEAFF
DNA: TGTGCCAGCAGCCCCCTTCGGGGGTTCGACACTGAAGCTTTCTTT

D: .
J: TRBJ2-3
size: few
V: TRBV18
CDR3: CASSPAATSTDTQYF
DNA: TGTGCCAGCTCACCGGCGGCCACTAGCACAGATACGCAGTATTTT

D: TRBD2
J: TRBJ2-5
size: .
V: TRBV7-9
CDR3: CASSSIRLAGGGETQYF
DNA: TGTGCCAGCAGTTCCATTCGACTAGCGGGGGGCGGGGAGACCCAGTACTTC

D: .
J: TRBJ2-2
size: .
V: TRBV6-5
CDR3: CASSERSEGGELFF
DNA: TGTGCCAGCAGTGAAAGGAGCGAAGGCGGGGAGCTGTTTTTT

D: TRBD1
J: TRBJ1-4
size: .
V: TRBV6-1
CDR3: CASSGDSTEKLFF
DNA: TGTGCCAGCAGTGGGGACAGCACTGAAAAACTGTTTTTT

D: TRBD2
J: TRBJ2-3
size: .
V: TRBV29-1
CDR3: CSVDRAGGDTQYF
DNA: TGCAGCGTTGATCGGGCGGGGGGTGATACGCAGTATTTT

D: TRBD1
J: TRBJ1-2
size: .
V: TRBV6-5
CDR3: CASSDRDRDYGYTF
DNA: TGTGCCAGCAGCGACCGGGACAGGGACTATGGCTACACCTTC

D: TRBD1
J: TRBJ1-1
size: .
V: TRBV28
CDR3: CASRHRGQGRRHTEAFF
DNA: TGTGCCAGCAGGCACCGCGGACAGGGTAGGAGGCACACTGAAGCTTTCTTT

D: TRBD2
J: TRBJ2-1
size: .
V: TRBV5-1
CDR3: CASSSRRDYYNEQFF
DNA: TGCGCCAGCAGCTCCCGACGGGACTATTACAATGAGCAGTTCTTC

D: TRBD1
J: TRBJ1-2
size: .
V: TRBV2
CDR3: CASSPKTGGAGYTF
DNA: TGTGCCAGCAGTCCAAAAACAGGGGGCGCAGGCTACACCTTC

D: .
J: TRBJ1-5
size: .
V: TRBV7-2
CDR3: CASSSRGVQPQHF
DNA: TGTGCCAGCAGCTCCCGCGGTGTACAGCCCCAGCATTTT

D: TRBD1
J: TRBJ1-1
size: few
V: TRBV11-3
CDR3: CASSPRQGENTEAFF
DNA: TGTGCCAGCAGCCCACGACAGGGGGAGAACACTGAAGCTTTCTTT

D: TRBD1
J: TRBJ1-2
size: .
V: TRBV7-9
CDR3: CASSVGQGYGYTF
DNA: TGTGCCAGCAGCGTGGGACAGGGCTATGGCTACACCTTC

D: TRBD2
J: TRBJ2-1
size: .
V: TRBV19
CDR3: CASSNGRYNEQFF
DNA: TGTGCCAGTAGTAACGGGAGGTACAATGAGCAGTTCTTC

D: TRBD1
J: TRBJ2-7
size: .
V: TRBV6-7
CDR3: CASSYYGQGTHEQYF
DNA: TGTGCCAGCAGTTACTACGGACAGGGGACCCACGAGCAGTACTTC

D: TRBD2
J: TRBJ2-5
size: .
V: TRBV7-8
CDR3: CASSLGGREETQYF
DNA: TGTGCCAGCAGCTTAGGCGGGAGGGAAGAGACCCAGTACTTC

D: .
J: TRBJ2-3
size: few
V: TRBV30
CDR3: CAWKGGLGASDTQYF
DNA: TGTGCCTGGAAAGGAGGTCTGGGGGCCTCAGATACGCAGTATTTT

D: .
J: TRBJ1-5
size: .
V: TRBV2
CDR3: CASSGGGIRNQPQHF
DNA: TGTGCCAGCAGTGGGGGGGGTATACGCAATCAGCCCCAGCATTTT

D: .
J: TRBJ1-4
size: .
V: TRBV6-5
CDR3: CASSYSWFGRDEKLFF
DNA: TGTGCCAGCAGTTACTCTTGGTTCGGGAGGGATGAAAAACTGTTTTTT

D: .
J: TRBJ2-7
size: .
V: TRBV7-6
CDR3: CASSLRQGISYEQYF
DNA: TGTGCCAGCAGCTTACGTCAGGGAATAAGCTACGAGCAGTACTTC

D: .
J: TRBJ1-3
size: few
V: TRBV28
CDR3: CASFKNTIYF
DNA: TGTGCCAGCTTTAAAAACACCATATATTTT

D: TRBD2
J: TRBJ2-3
size: .
V: TRBV6-4
CDR3: CASSPLAGADTQYF
DNA: TGTGCCAGCAGTCCATTAGCGGGAGCCGATACGCAGTATTTT

D: TRBD1
J: TRBJ1-5
size: .
V: TRBV6-1
CDR3: CASFLGGAGQPQHF
DNA: TGTGCCAGCTTCCTAGGGGGCGCCGGTCAGCCCCAGCATTTT

D: .
J: TRBJ1-6
size: .
V: TRBV6-5
CDR3: CASSYIQGTNSPLHF
DNA: TGTGCCAGCAGTTACATACAGGGAACTAATTCACCCCTCCACTTT

D: TRBD2
J: TRBJ2-1
size: .
V: TRBV5-1
CDR3: CASSSRTVGGLAANSYNEQFF
DNA: TGCGCCAGCAGCTCTCGGACAGTGGGGGGACTAGCGGCAAACTCCTACAATGAGCAGTTCTTC

D: .
J: TRBJ2-2
size: .
V: TRBV6-5
CDR3: CASSYGREAAGELFF
DNA: TGTGCCAGCAGTTACGGCAGGGAGGCCGCCGGGGAGCTGTTTTTT

D: .
J: TRBJ1-1
size: .
V: TRBV18
CDR3: CASSPGQGGTEAFF
DNA: TGTGCCAGCTCACCAGGGCAGGGTGGAACTGAAGCTTTCTTT

D: .
J: TRBJ1-1
size: .
V: TRBV18
CDR3: CASSPSRANTEAFF
DNA: TGTGCCAGCTCACCCTCTCGCGCGAACACTGAAGCTTTCTTT

D: TRBD1
J: TRBJ2-3
size: .
V: TRBV7-6
CDR3: CASSIRPPTGVFSTDTQYF
DNA: TGTGCCAGCAGCATAAGACCCCCGACAGGGGTATTTAGCACAGATACGCAGTATTTT

D: TRBD2
J: TRBJ2-7
size: .
V: TRBV5-6
CDR3: CASSLKRGDWDEQYF
DNA: TGTGCCAGCAGCTTGAAGCGGGGGGATTGGGACGAGCAGTACTTC

D: .
J: TRBJ2-2
size: .
V: TRBV6-5
CDR3: CASSFDRFTGELFF
DNA: TGTGCCAGCAGTTTCGACAGGTTCACCGGGGAGCTGTTTTTT

D: TRBD1
J: TRBJ1-1
size: few
V: TRBV7-6
CDR3: CASSIDRERTEAFF
DNA: TGTGCCAGCAGCATCGACAGGGAGAGAACTGAAGCTTTCTTT

D: TRBD2
J: TRBJ2-7
size: few
V: TRBV2
CDR3: CAARTSGTHEQYF
DNA: TGTGCCGCCCGGACTAGCGGGACCCACGAGCAGTACTTC

D: TRBD2
J: TRBJ2-5
size: .
V: TRBV7-9
CDR3: CASSRGGSGGRGETQYF
DNA: TGTGCCAGCAGCCGCGGAGGGAGCGGGGGAAGGGGGGAGACCCAGTACTTC

D: TRBD2
J: TRBJ2-1
size: .
V: TRBV19
CDR3: CASISGGGAGEQFF
DNA: TGTGCCAGTATAAGCGGCGGGGGGGCCGGCGAGCAGTTCTTC

D: TRBD1
J: TRBJ2-2
size: .
V: TRBV30
CDR3: CAWSLGLFSPGGPGELFF
DNA: TGTGCCTGGAGCCTTGGTCTGTTCTCCCCAGGGGGCCCCGGGGAGCTGTTTTTT

D: .
J: TRBJ2-5
size: .
V: TRBV18
CDR3: CASSPPGETQYF
DNA: TGTGCCAGCTCACCGCCCGGGGAGACCCAGTACTTC

D: TRBD2
J: TRBJ2-1
size: once
V: TRBV7-6
CDR3: CASSPEARNWGGEQFF
DNA: TGTGCCAGCAGCCCAGAGGCTCGGAATTGGGGGGGTGAGCAGTTCTTC

D: .
J: TRBJ2-6
size: .
V: TRBV19
CDR3: CATTIGGLAGANVLTF
DNA: TGTGCCACAACGATCGGAGGCCTCGCTGGGGCCAACGTCCTGACTTTC

D: .
J: TRBJ1-4
size: .
V: TRBV25-1
CDR3: CASSESSTVFEKLFF
DNA: TGTGCCAGCAGTGAATCGTCGACAGTGTTTGAAAAACTGTTTTTT

D: TRBD1
J: TRBJ1-1
size: once
V: TRBV5-1
CDR3: CASSWPGTGVSEAFF
DNA: TGCGCCAGCAGCTGGCCGGGGACAGGAGTTAGTGAAGCTTTCTTT

D: .
J: TRBJ1-1
size: .
V: TRBV6-1
CDR3: CASKWERDTEAFF
DNA: TGTGCCAGCAAGTGGGAGAGGGACACTGAAGCTTTCTTT

D: .
J: TRBJ2-5
size: .
V: TRBV15
CDR3: CATSNSQETQYF
DNA: TGTGCCACCAGCAACAGCCAAGAGACCCAGTACTTC

D: .
J: TRBJ1-1
size: .
V: TRBV27
CDR3: CASSSQYRAFLMNTEAFF
DNA: TGTGCCAGCAGTTCCCAATACAGGGCATTCCTCATGAACACTGAAGCTTTCTTT